This TCR beta chain was profiled in a study of radiation and T cells in renal cell carcinoma. Study overall: Nephrectomy followed 15 Gy stereotactic body radiation by 4 weeks.

Trimming stripped 4 bases from V and 7 bases from J, with 7 bases between. This CDR3 is built from 12 residues. Germline CDR1 and CDR2: WNHNN and SYGVQD (reference sequence). Assay: immunoSEQ multiplex PCR; the TCRdb copy retains only in-frame clones and omits some. The profile covers some 100,000 clones, with 65% to 85% appearing a single time and around 6.7% taken by the ten largest. As to this clone: Antigen: not known.

Documented time point: baseline pretreatment blood. As for treatment: 15 Gy SBRT to primary tumor, nephrectomy 4 weeks later. Blood was sampled at baseline, 2 weeks and 4 weeks after SBRT. Findings of the study overall: Top tumor clonotypes rose in blood 2 weeks post-radiation, then contracted. Without pretreatment biopsies, baseline tumor clonotype presence was undetermined.

The sequence came from a man aged 60-69 years with renal cell carcinoma. The rearrangement links TRBV10-1 to TRBJ2-2; D gene uncertain. Specimen: blood, collected from a patient whose treatment included radiotherapy and nephrectomy. DNA of the CDR3: TGCGCCAGCAGTGGATTAGTCGGGGAGCTGTTTTTT. Protein product: CASSGLVGELFF.